Below are 22 T cell receptor beta chains sequenced from a single sample in a study of cytomegalovirus exposure and HLA in healthy donors. In the PCR, 60 Vbeta and 13 Jbeta primers were used. This table comes from immunoSEQ multiplex PCR, and its TCRdb copy is limited to in-frame clones, with some not included. The sample holds about 93,000 clones, roughly 60% seen once. Sequencing input: PBMCs. The receptors shown here come from a boy aged 10-17 years in good health and CMV-seropositive.

The rearrangement links TRBV5-1 to TRBJ1-2, with 8 bases identical to TRBD1. With V trimmed by 5 bases and J by 0 bases, 3 bases remained unmatched. This CDR3 has 14 amino acids. Per germline, CDR1 SGHRS and CDR2 YFSETQ. The CDR3 DNA reads as TGCGCCAGCAGGCCAGGGGGCACTAACTATGGCTACACCTTC. Translated, it gives CASRPGGTNYGYTF.

This chain connects TRBV14 to TRBJ1-2, with TRBD1 matching over 10 bases. With V trimmed by 3 bases and J by 6 bases, 4 bases remained unmatched. CDR1 SGHDN and CDR2 FVKESK come from the germline V gene. The CDR3 length is 14 residues. The DNA of the CDR3 is TGTGCCAGCAGCCATGACAGGGGGCTCGATGGCTACACCTTC. Translating it yields CASSHDRGLDGYTF.

The chain carries TRBV6-5 and TRBJ1-4; D remains ambiguous. CDR1 is MNHEY and CDR2 is SVGAGI in the germline V gene. The germline V and J ends were trimmed by 0 bases and 7 bases, with 9 bases remaining between them. The CDR3 has 14 residues. This chain's CDR3 is CASSYSRLSEKLFF. The CDR3, as DNA: TGTGCCAGCAGTTACTCCCGGTTGTCTGAAAAACTGTTTTTT.

This sequence joins TRBV7-6 and TRBJ2-7; D is perhaps TRBD1 (6 bases). The length of the CDR3 is 14 residues. V lost 6 bases to trimming and J lost 5 bases, with 17 bases between them. The germline V gene encodes CDR1 SGHVS and CDR2 FNYEAQ. The CDR3 spells CASSRRGRGDEQYF. CDR3 sequence (DNA): TGTGCCAGCAGTCGAAGGGGCAGGGGCGACGAGCAGTACTTC.

The genes are TRBV5-1 and TRBJ1-3, with unresolved D. The germline V and J ends were trimmed by 1 base and 0 bases, with 5 bases remaining between them. There are 14 residues in the CDR3. Germline CDR1 SGHRS, CDR2 YFSETQ. The CDR3 loop reads CASSLKPSGNTIYF. The CDR3 nucleotides read TGCGCCAGCAGCTTGAAGCCCTCTGGAAACACCATATATTTT. The variable domain in full, with the rest retrieved from reference TRBV5-1 and TRBJ1-3, is KAGVTQTPRYLIKTRGQQVTLSCSPISGHRSVSWYQQTPGQGLQFLFEYFSETQRNKGNFPGRFSGRQFSNSRSEMNVSTLELGDSALYLCASSLKPSGNTIYFGEGSWLTVV.

The chain couples TRBV2 to TRBJ2-5; 8 bases align to TRBD1. The CDR3 extends over 15 amino acids. J gave up 0 bases and V 6 bases, and 6 bases lay outside the gene matches. Germline CDR1 and CDR2: SNHLY and FYNNEI. CDR3 loop: CASRRDRGDQETQYF. DNA of the CDR3: TGTGCCAGCAGGAGAGACAGGGGCGACCAAGAGACCCAGTACTTC.

The rearrangement links TRBV5-1 to TRBJ2-2; possible D gene TRBD1, 6 bases. Trimming cost V 0 bases and J 4 bases, with 16 bases left between them. The CDR3 loop spans 17 amino acids. CDR1 and CDR2 from the germline V gene are SGHRS and YFSETQ. This CDR3 is CASSLGALGTFTGELFF. CDR3 DNA sequence: TGCGCCAGCAGCTTGGGGGCCCTCGGGACATTCACCGGGGAGCTGTTTTTT.

This clone occurred a few times. The V and J genes are TRBV9 and TRBJ1-4, with TRBD1 as a possible D gene (5 bases). Germline-derived CDR1 and CDR2 are SGDLS and YYNGEE. The V end lost 5 bases, the J end lost 11 bases, and 22 bases lay between the germline ends. The CDR3 is made up of 15 amino acids. DNA for the CDR3: TGTGCCAGCAGTTCGCCCGGGGGAGGTTTAGAGAAACTGTTTTTT. Protein product: CASSSPGGGLEKLFF.

The rearrangement uses TRBV4-1 and TRBJ1-4, with 9 bases aligning to TRBD1. The CDR3 has 17 residues. The V segment lost 4 bases and the J segment 2 bases; nucleotides outside the gene matches: 8. The V gene's germline CDR1 is MGHRA and CDR2 YSYEKL. The CDR3 DNA reads as TGCGCCAGCAGCCCGCGCGGGACAGGGCTGACTAATGAAAAACTGTTTTTT. Translating it yields CASSPRGTGLTNEKLFF.

The genes are TRBV28 and TRBJ1-2; D call uncertain. Per germline, CDR1 MDHEN and CDR2 SYDVKM. This CDR3 comprises 17 residues. With 3 bases removed from V and 5 bases from J, the gap between germline ends came to 22 bases. In DNA, the CDR3 is TGTGCCAGCAGTTTTCCGAGCCGAGCCCCCGGGAAATATGGCTACACCTTC. As protein: CASSFPSRAPGKYGYTF.

The V call is TRBV30, the J call TRBJ2-1; D unresolved. Germline CDR1 GTSNPN, CDR2 SVGIG (reference sequence). This CDR3 is built from 13 residues. The V end lost 7 bases, the J end lost 6 bases, and 16 bases lay between the germline ends. Here the CDR3 DNA reads TGTGCCTTACCGGGTTCTTATGGCAATGAGCAGTTCTTC. The encoded protein is CALPGSYGNEQFF. Full variable domain (remainder filled in from reference TRBV30 and TRBJ2-1): SQTIHQWPATLVQPVGSPLSLECTVEGTSNPNLYWYRQAAGRGLQLLFYSVGIGQISSEVPQNLSASRPQDRQFILSSKKLLLSDSGFYLCALPGSYGNEQFFGPGTRLTVL.

CDR3 nucleotides: TGCACCAGCAGCCAAGACGCTCAGGTCTTCCAGAACACCGGGGAGCTGTTTTTT. Translating it yields CTSSQDAQVFQNTGELFF. The chain is built from TRBV1 and TRBJ2-2; TRBD1 is taken as the D call from the table, unchecked against the DNA. TRBV1 is annotated as a pseudogene. The CDR3 runs 18 residues.

This clone was counted only a few times. The chain uses TRBV4-1 and TRBJ1-5, with TRBD1 identical over 7 bases. With V trimmed by 4 bases and J by 3 bases, 6 bases remained unmatched. Germline-derived CDR1 and CDR2 are MGHRA and YSYEKL. The CDR3 runs 15 residues. CDR3 sequence (DNA): TGCGCCAGCAGCCCATATGACAGGGCCAATCAGCCCCAGCATTTT. Encoded protein: CASSPYDRANQPQHF.

The rearrangement links TRBV7-8 to TRBJ1-6; 9 positions agree with TRBD1. J lost 10 bases, V lost 2 bases, and 6 bases had no gene match. The germline V gene has CDR1 SGHVS and CDR2 FQNEAQ. This CDR3 has 15 residues. DNA for the CDR3: TGTGCCAGCAGCTTAATGGGACAGGGAAACTCACCCCTCCACTTT. The encoded protein is CASSLMGQGNSPLHF. The full variable domain, rest sourced from reference TRBV7-8 and TRBJ1-6, is GAGVSQSPRYKVAKRGQDVALRCDPISGHVSLFWYQQALGQGPEFLTYFQNEAQLDKSGLPSDRFFAERPEGSVSTLKIQRTQQEDSAVYLCASSLMGQGNSPLHFGNGTRLTVT.

This clone was detected only a few times. The rearrangement links TRBV6-5 to TRBJ1-2; 10 bases match TRBD1. The CDR3 has 15 residues. After removal of 4 bases from V and 5 bases from J, the junction contained 7 bases not matched to a gene. The germline CDR1 and CDR2 sequences are MNHEY and SVGAGI. The DNA for the CDR3 is TGTGCCAGCAGTTCTTGGGACAGGGGTTGGTATGGCTACACCTTC. This gives the protein CASSSWDRGWYGYTF.

The V call is TRBV27, the J call TRBJ2-2; D is unclear. Trimming pared 5 bases from V and 3 bases from J, leaving 10 bases between. The CDR3 totals 14 residues. Germline V gives CDR1 MNHEY, CDR2 SMNVEV (reference sequence). This CDR3 reads CASSLNRDTGELFF. CDR3 coding DNA: TGTGCCAGCAGTCTTAATCGGGACACCGGGGAGCTGTTTTTT.

The CDR3 nucleotides read TGTGCCAGCAGTTACTCGGGGAGGCTTAACACCGGGGAGCTGTTTTTT. It translates to CASSYSGRLNTGELFF. The chain carries TRBV6-5 and TRBJ2-2, with a tentative D call TRBD2 (6 bases). Trimming took 0 bases from V and 2 from J, leaving 10 bases between them. The CDR3 loop spans 16 amino acids. Looked up from germline, CDR1 is MNHEY and CDR2 is SVGAGI.

This clone was observed a handful of times. The chain uses TRBV30 and TRBJ2-1; 12 bases agree with TRBD2. The CDR3 is made up of 12 amino acids. Germline V gives CDR1 GTSNPN, CDR2 SVGIG (reference sequence). The ends lost 2 bases at V and 13 bases at J; junction bases unmatched: 3. CDR3 DNA: TGTGCCTGGAGTAAGACTAGCGGGGGCCAGTTCTTC. It translates to CAWSKTSGGQFF.

This clone was seen a few times. V usage is TRBV7-9 and J usage is TRBJ2-3; perhaps TRBD2 as D (5 bases). CDR3 size: 17 residues. CDR1 SEHNR and CDR2 FQNEAQ come from the germline V gene (reference sequence). V dropped 2 bases and J dropped 5 bases, with 20 bases sitting between them. The CDR3 protein is CASSLTLPSPGIDTQYF. Written as DNA, the CDR3 is TGTGCCAGCAGCTTAACGTTGCCTAGCCCAGGAATAGATACGCAGTATTTT.

This clone has a handful of counts. The CDR3 here is CASSRGDSYGYTF. The DNA of the CDR3 is TGTGCCAGCAGTCGAGGGGACAGTTATGGCTACACCTTC. V gene TRBV6-5 combines with J gene TRBJ1-2, with 7 bases lining up with TRBD1. Germline lookup yields CDR1 MNHEY and CDR2 SVGAGI. Trimming took 5 bases from V and 5 from J; bases not matched to a gene: 5. This CDR3 has 13 residues.

This clone came up a few times. The chain combines TRBV5-1 with TRBJ1-1; maybe TRBD1 (6 bases). The germline gives CDR1 SGHRS, CDR2 YFSETQ. The CDR3 covers 13 residues. V lost 4 bases, J lost 6 bases, and 13 bases lay in between. This chain's CDR3 is CASSPDRWAEAFF. DNA for the CDR3: TGCGCCAGCAGCCCAGACAGGTGGGCTGAAGCTTTCTTT.

The chain has TRBV20-1 and TRBJ2-7; D is undetermined. Trimming left V 3 bases short and J 3 bases short, with 6 bases between. The CDR3 runs to 11 residues. The germline CDR1 and CDR2 sequences are DFQATT and SNEGSKA (reference sequence). The CDR3, as DNA: TGCAGTGCTAGGCGCAACTACGAGCAGTACTTC. Residues: CSARRNYEQYF.